A selection of T cell receptor beta chains follows, all from one sample in a study of blood T cells in healthy people across ages. MiXCR, run by TCRdb on the 5' RACE reads, gives a single entry per CDR3 protein. The sample yields 980,000 or so distinct CDR3 sequences, 40% to 60% seen once. Sample: blood. The receptors were sampled from a man aged 25-40 years in good health. Each CDR3 is given with its conserved first and last residue. D genes are given only for firm matches. The size field is filled for only some rows; it gives once, few, many or a size class.

abundance: .
d_gene: .
v_gene: TRBV20-1
j_gene: TRBJ2-2
CDR3nt: TGCAGTGCCATCGGGGGTATGGACACCGGGGAGCTGTTTTTT
CDR3aa: CSAIGGMDTGELFF

abundance: .
d_gene: .
v_gene: TRBV7-9
j_gene: TRBJ2-3
CDR3nt: TGTGCCAGCAGCCCCCAGAGTAGCACAGATACGCAGTATTTT
CDR3aa: CASSPQSSTDTQYF

abundance: .
d_gene: .
v_gene: TRBV28
j_gene: TRBJ1-1
CDR3nt: TGTGCCAGCAGTTTTATTCCGGGACCCTATGAAGCTTTCTTT
CDR3aa: CASSFIPGPYEAFF

abundance: .
d_gene: TRBD1
v_gene: TRBV5-1
j_gene: TRBJ2-1
CDR3nt: TGCGCCAGCAGCTTGAGCGAGACAGGGAAGACTGAGCAGTTCTTC
CDR3aa: CASSLSETGKTEQFF

abundance: .
d_gene: .
v_gene: TRBV27
j_gene: TRBJ1-1
CDR3nt: TGTGCCTGCTACGGGCCTCGGGGCACTGAAGCTTTCTTT
CDR3aa: CACYGPRGTEAFF

abundance: many
d_gene: .
v_gene: TRBV29-1
j_gene: TRBJ2-7
CDR3nt: TGCAGCGTGAGAGGGACCTACGAGCAGTACTTC
CDR3aa: CSVRGTYEQYF

abundance: .
d_gene: .
v_gene: TRBV2
j_gene: TRBJ2-7
CDR3nt: TGTGCCGGTAGACAAGGGGGAGACTACGAGCAGTACTTC
CDR3aa: CAGRQGGDYEQYF

abundance: .
d_gene: TRBD1
v_gene: TRBV9
j_gene: TRBJ2-1
CDR3nt: TGTGCCAGCAGCGAGAGAGGGGTAGGGGGCGGTTACTACAATGAGCAGTTCTTC
CDR3aa: CASSERGVGGGYYNEQFF

abundance: .
d_gene: .
v_gene: TRBV20-1
j_gene: TRBJ2-5
CDR3nt: TGCAGTGCCCCCTGGGGGCAAGAGACCCAGTACTTC
CDR3aa: CSAPWGQETQYF

abundance: few
d_gene: .
v_gene: TRBV7-2
j_gene: TRBJ2-7
CDR3nt: TGTGCCAGCAGCTTAGAACAGGGTAATTGGTTCTACGAGCAGTACTTC
CDR3aa: CASSLEQGNWFYEQYF

abundance: once
d_gene: TRBD1
v_gene: TRBV9
j_gene: TRBJ2-2
CDR3nt: TGTGCCAGCAGTCAGGACAGGGTAGCGACCGGGGAGCTGTTTTTT
CDR3aa: CASSQDRVATGELFF

abundance: few
d_gene: TRBD2
v_gene: TRBV27
j_gene: TRBJ2-3
CDR3nt: TGTGCCAGCAGTTTCAGGGGACTAGCGGGGTCAGATACGCAGTATTTT
CDR3aa: CASSFRGLAGSDTQYF

abundance: .
d_gene: .
v_gene: TRBV20-1
j_gene: TRBJ1-5
CDR3nt: TGCAGTGCTTTTCCGCAGGGCAATCAGCCCCAGCATTTT
CDR3aa: CSAFPQGNQPQHF

abundance: few
d_gene: .
v_gene: TRBV29-1
j_gene: TRBJ2-7
CDR3nt: TGCAGCGCCCTTGGGGGATACGAGCAGTACTTC
CDR3aa: CSALGGYEQYF

abundance: .
d_gene: TRBD1
v_gene: TRBV3-1
j_gene: TRBJ1-2
CDR3nt: TGTGCCAGCAGCCAAGGGGGGACAGGGATGCGGTACACCTTC
CDR3aa: CASSQGGTGMRYTF

abundance: few
d_gene: TRBD2
v_gene: TRBV27
j_gene: TRBJ2-7
CDR3nt: TGTGCCAGCAGTTTAGGCGGGGGGACTTTCTACGAGCAGTACTTC
CDR3aa: CASSLGGGTFYEQYF

abundance: .
d_gene: TRBD1
v_gene: TRBV10-3
j_gene: TRBJ2-5
CDR3nt: TGTGCCATCAGTGAGTCCTCGACAGGGCGAATCCAAGAGACCCAGTACTTC
CDR3aa: CAISESSTGRIQETQYF

abundance: .
d_gene: .
v_gene: TRBV6-2/TRBV6-3
j_gene: TRBJ2-5
CDR3nt: TGTGCCAGCACCTCGGGGTGGCAGGCACGAGAGACCCAGTACTTC
CDR3aa: CASTSGWQARETQYF

abundance: once
d_gene: .
v_gene: TRBV3-1
j_gene: TRBJ2-1
CDR3nt: TGTGCCAGCAGCCATACCGGGGTCTCCTACAATGAGCAGTTCTTC
CDR3aa: CASSHTGVSYNEQFF

abundance: .
d_gene: TRBD2
v_gene: TRBV4-3
j_gene: TRBJ2-1
CDR3nt: TGCGCCAGCAGCCAGGGACTAGCGCTCTTGGGCTCCTACAATGAGCAGTTCTTC
CDR3aa: CASSQGLALLGSYNEQFF

abundance: .
d_gene: TRBD2
v_gene: TRBV6-1
j_gene: TRBJ2-1
CDR3nt: TGTGCCAGCAGTGATAGTCTAGCGGGGGTCAATGAGCAGTTCTTC
CDR3aa: CASSDSLAGVNEQFF

abundance: .
d_gene: TRBD2
v_gene: TRBV20-1
j_gene: TRBJ2-7
CDR3nt: TGCAGTGCTAGTTCCCCGGGACTAGGCCTCTCCTACGAGCAGTACTTC
CDR3aa: CSASSPGLGLSYEQYF

abundance: few
d_gene: .
v_gene: TRBV7-9
j_gene: TRBJ2-1
CDR3nt: TGTGCCAGCAGCTTAGGGACCAAGCAGTTCTTC
CDR3aa: CASSLGTKQFF

abundance: .
d_gene: TRBD1
v_gene: TRBV6-2/TRBV6-3
j_gene: TRBJ1-5
CDR3nt: TGTGCCAGCGCGAACAGGGGGCAGCCCCAGCATTTT
CDR3aa: CASANRGQPQHF

abundance: .
d_gene: .
v_gene: TRBV6-6
j_gene: TRBJ1-1
CDR3nt: TGTGCCAGCAGTCCCGCCGAGGACACTGAAGCTTTCTTT
CDR3aa: CASSPAEDTEAFF

abundance: .
d_gene: .
v_gene: TRBV6-1
j_gene: TRBJ2-3
CDR3nt: TGTGCCGGCTCGAAAGGGAGGTCAGATACGCAGTATTTT
CDR3aa: CAGSKGRSDTQYF

abundance: .
d_gene: TRBD1
v_gene: TRBV12-3/TRBV12-4
j_gene: TRBJ2-7
CDR3nt: TGTGCCAGCAGCCCGGGACAGGGGTGCGAGCAGTACTTC
CDR3aa: CASSPGQGCEQYF

abundance: .
d_gene: .
v_gene: TRBV4-2
j_gene: TRBJ2-3
CDR3nt: TGTGCCAGCAGCCAAATGGGGGGATACACAGATACGCAGTATTTT
CDR3aa: CASSQMGGYTDTQYF

abundance: .
d_gene: .
v_gene: TRBV6-5
j_gene: TRBJ1-6
CDR3nt: TGTGCCAGCAGTTACTCGAGTCTCTCCGGGTCACCCCTCCACTTT
CDR3aa: CASSYSSLSGSPLHF